The clone carrying this TCR beta chain was counted ten times or more. Its specificity is not known. Trimming shortened V by 2 bases and J by 5 bases, and 7 bases separated the two germline ends. This CDR3 spans 13 amino acids. Germline loops: CDR1 SEHNR, CDR2 FQNEAQ (reference sequence). The source of the sample is a study of spatial heterogeneity in lung cancer. Looking at the study overall: Counts of TCR transcripts in tumor regions correlated strongly with a matched bulk RNA-seq T cell module score. Each unique TCR and UMI combination was seen more than ten times on average in raw reads.

Time point given: sample taken at primary tumor resection. Study-wide findings and caveats: How many expanded intratumoral alpha and beta TCRs were present tracked the tumor mutation count, which was a count of nonsynonymous mutations. Ubiquitous expanded TCR counts tracked ubiquitous nonsynonymous mutations; regional expanded TCR counts tracked regional nonsynonymous mutations.

TCRdb ran MiXCR on the 5' RACE reads and lists one entry per CDR3 protein. The sample holds roughly 5,000 distinct CDR3 sequences, about 17% seen once. V is TRBV7-9 and J is TRBJ1-5, with D possibly being TRBD1 (5 bases). Source: lung tumor tissue, taken at surgery. This receptor was identified in a male donor with early-stage non-small cell lung cancer. CDR3 nucleotides: TGTGCCAGCAGCTTAACAGGCGATCAGCCCCAGCATTTT. It yields the protein CASSLTGDQPQHF.